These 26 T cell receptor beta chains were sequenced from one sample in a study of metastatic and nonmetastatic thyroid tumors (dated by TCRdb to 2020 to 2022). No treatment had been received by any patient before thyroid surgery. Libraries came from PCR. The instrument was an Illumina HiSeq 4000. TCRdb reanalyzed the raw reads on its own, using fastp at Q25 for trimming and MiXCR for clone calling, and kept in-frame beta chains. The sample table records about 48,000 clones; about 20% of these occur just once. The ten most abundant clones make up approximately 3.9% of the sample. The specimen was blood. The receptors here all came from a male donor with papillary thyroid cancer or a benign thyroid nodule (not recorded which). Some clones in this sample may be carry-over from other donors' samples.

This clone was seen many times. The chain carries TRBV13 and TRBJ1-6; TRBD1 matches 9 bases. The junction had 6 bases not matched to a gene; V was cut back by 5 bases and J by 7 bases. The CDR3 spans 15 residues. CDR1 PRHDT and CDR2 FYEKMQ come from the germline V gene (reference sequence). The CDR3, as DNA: TGTGCCAGCAGCGAGGGACAGGGCGTAAATTCACCCCTCCACTTT. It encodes CASSEGQGVNSPLHF.

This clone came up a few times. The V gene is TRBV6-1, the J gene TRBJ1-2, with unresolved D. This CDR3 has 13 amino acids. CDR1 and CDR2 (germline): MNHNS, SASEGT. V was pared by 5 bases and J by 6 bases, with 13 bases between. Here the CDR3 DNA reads TGTGCCAGCAGTCAAGGGAGTGTAGATGGCTACACCTTC. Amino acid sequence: CASSQGSVDGYTF.

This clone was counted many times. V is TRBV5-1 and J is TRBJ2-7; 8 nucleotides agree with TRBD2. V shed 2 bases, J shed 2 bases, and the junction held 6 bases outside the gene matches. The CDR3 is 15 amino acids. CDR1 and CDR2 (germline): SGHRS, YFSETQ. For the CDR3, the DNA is TGCGCCAGCAGCTTCCGAGCGGGGGCCACCTACGAGCAGTACTTC. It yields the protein CASSFRAGATYEQYF.

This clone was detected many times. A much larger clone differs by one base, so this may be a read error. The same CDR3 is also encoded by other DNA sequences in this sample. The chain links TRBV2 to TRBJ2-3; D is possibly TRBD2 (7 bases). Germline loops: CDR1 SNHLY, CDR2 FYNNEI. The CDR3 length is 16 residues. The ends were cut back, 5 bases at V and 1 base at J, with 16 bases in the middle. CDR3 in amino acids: CASSILTGGGTDTQYF. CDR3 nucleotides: TGTGCCAGCAGTATTCTGACGGGGGGCGGCACAGATACGCAGTATTTT.

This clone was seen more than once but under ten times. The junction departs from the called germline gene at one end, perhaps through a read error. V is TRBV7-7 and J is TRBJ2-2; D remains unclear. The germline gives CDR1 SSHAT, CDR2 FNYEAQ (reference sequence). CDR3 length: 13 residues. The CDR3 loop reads CASSLGNTGELFF. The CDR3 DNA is TGTGCTAGCAGCTTAGGGAACACCGGGGAGCTGTTTTTT.

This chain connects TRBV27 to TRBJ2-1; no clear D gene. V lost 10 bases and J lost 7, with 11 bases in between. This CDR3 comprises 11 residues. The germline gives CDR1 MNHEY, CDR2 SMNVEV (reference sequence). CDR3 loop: CAISPGNEQFF. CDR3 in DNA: TGTGCCATCAGCCCCGGTAATGAGCAGTTCTTC.

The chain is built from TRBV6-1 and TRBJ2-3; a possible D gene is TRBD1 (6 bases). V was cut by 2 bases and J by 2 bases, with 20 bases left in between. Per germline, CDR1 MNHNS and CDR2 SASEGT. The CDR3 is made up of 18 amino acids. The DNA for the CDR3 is TGTGCCAGCAGTGAATTCATTTTCAGGACAGCTAACACAGATACGCAGTATTTT. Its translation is CASSEFIFRTANTDTQYF.

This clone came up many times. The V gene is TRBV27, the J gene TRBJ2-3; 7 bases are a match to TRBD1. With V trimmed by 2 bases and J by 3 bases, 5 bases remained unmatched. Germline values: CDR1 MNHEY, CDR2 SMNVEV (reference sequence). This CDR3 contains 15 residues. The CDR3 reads CASSLVRQGTDTQYF. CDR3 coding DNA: TGTGCCAGCAGTTTAGTCAGACAGGGAACAGATACGCAGTATTTT.

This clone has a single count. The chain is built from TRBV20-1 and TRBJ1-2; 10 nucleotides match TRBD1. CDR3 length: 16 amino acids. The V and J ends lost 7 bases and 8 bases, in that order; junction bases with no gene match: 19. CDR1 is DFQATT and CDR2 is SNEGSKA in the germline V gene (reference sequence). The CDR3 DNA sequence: TGCAGTGTCCCCAGACAGGGGGCCCGGGGACTTGGAGGCTACACCTTC. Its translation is CSVPRQGARGLGGYTF.

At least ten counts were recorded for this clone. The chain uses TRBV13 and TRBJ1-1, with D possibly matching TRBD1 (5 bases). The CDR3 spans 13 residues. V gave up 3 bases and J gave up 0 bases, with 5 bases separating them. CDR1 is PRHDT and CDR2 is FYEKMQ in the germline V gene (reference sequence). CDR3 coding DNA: TGTGCCAGCAGCTTGGGGGTGAACACTGAAGCTTTCTTT. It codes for CASSLGVNTEAFF.

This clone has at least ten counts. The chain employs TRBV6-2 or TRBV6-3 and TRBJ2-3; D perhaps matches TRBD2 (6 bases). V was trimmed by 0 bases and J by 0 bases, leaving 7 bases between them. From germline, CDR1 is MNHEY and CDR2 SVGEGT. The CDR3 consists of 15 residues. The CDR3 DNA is TGTGCCAGCAGTTACTCGAGCGGGAGCACAGATACGCAGTATTTT. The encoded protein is CASSYSSGSTDTQYF.

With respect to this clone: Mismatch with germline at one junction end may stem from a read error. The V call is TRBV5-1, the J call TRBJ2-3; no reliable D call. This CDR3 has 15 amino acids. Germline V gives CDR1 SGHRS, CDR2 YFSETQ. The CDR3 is CASSLPKGSTDKQYF. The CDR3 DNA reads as TGCGCCAGCAGCTTACCCAAGGGAAGCACAGATAAGCAGTATTTT.

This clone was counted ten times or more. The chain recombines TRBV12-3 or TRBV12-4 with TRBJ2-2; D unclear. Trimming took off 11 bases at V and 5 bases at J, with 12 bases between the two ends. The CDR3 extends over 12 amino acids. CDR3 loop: CALLGETGELFF. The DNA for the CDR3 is TGTGCCCTTTTAGGAGAAACCGGGGAGCTGTTTTTT.

The CDR3 protein is CASSPQCLAGDTGELFF. CDR3 in DNA: TGTGCCAGCAGCCCCCAGTGTCTAGCGGGGGACACCGGGGAGCTGTTTTTT. The genes are TRBV11-1 and TRBJ2-2, with 10 bases fitting TRBD2. The ends lost 5 bases at V and 3 bases at J; junction bases unmatched: 9. Germline values: CDR1 SGHAT, CDR2 FQDESV (reference sequence). This CDR3 contains 17 residues. The full variable domain, its missing parts supplied by reference TRBV11-1 and TRBJ2-2, is EAEVAQSPRYKITEKSQAVAFWCDPISGHATLYWYRQILGQGPELLVQFQDESVVDDSQLPKDRFSAERLKGVDSTLKIQPAELGDSAMYLCASSPQCLAGDTGELFFGEGSRLTVL.

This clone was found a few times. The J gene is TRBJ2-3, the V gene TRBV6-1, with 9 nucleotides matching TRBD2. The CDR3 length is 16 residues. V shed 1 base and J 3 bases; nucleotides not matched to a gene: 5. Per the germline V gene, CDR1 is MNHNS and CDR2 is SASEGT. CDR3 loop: CASSEDGGGATDTQYF. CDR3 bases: TGTGCCAGCAGTGAAGATGGCGGGGGGGCGACAGATACGCAGTATTTT.

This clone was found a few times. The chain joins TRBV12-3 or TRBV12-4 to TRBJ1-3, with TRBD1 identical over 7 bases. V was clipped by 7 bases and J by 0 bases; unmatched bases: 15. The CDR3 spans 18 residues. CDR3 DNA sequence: TGTGCCAGCAACCTTGGGACAGAACTCGATAGCTCTGGAAACACCATATATTTT. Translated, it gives CASNLGTELDSSGNTIYF.

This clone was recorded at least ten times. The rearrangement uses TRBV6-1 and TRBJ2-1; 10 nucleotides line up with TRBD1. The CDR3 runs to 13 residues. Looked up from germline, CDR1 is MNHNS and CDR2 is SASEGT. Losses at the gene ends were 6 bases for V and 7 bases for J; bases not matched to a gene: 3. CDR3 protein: CASRRTGGNEQFF. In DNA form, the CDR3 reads TGTGCCAGCAGAAGGACAGGGGGGAATGAGCAGTTCTTC.

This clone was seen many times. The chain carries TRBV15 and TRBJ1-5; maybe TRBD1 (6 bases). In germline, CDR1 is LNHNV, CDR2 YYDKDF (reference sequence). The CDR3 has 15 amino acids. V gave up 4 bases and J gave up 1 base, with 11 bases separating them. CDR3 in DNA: TGTGCCACCAGCACTTCAGGGGCCAGCAATCAGCCCCAGCATTTT. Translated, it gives CATSTSGASNQPQHF. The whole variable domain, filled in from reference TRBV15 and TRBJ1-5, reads DAMVIQNPRYQVTQFGKPVTLSCSQTLNHNVMYWYQQKSSQAPKLLFHYYDKDFNNEADTPDNFQSRRPNTSFCFLDIRSPGLGDTAMYLCATSTSGASNQPQHFGDGTRLSIL.

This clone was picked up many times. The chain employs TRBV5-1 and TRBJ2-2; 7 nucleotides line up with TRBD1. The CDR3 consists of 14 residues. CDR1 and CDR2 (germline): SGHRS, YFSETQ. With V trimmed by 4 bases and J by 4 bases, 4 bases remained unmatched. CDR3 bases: TGCGCCAGCAGCCCGGGACAGTCCACCGGGGAGCTGTTTTTT. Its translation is CASSPGQSTGELFF.

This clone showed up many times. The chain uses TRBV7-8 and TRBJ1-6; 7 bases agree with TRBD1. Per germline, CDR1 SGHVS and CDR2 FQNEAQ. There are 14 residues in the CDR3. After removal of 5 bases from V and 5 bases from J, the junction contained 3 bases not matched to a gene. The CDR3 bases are TGTGCCAGCAGCGGGGGACAGCATAATTCACCCCTCCACTTT. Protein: CASSGGQHNSPLHF.

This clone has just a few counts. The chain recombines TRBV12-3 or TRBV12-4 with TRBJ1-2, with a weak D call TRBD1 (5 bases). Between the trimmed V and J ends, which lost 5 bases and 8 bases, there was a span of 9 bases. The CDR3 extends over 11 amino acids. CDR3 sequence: CASSLGGGYTF. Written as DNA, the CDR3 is TGTGCCAGCAGTCTGGGGGGGGGCTACACCTTC.

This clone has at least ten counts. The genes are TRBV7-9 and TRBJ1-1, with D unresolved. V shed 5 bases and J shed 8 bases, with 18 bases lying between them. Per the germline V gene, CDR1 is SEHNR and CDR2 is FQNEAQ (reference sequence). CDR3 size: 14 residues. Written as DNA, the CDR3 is TGTGCCAGCAGCCCCACCTCAGGTCAAGAAGAAGCTTTCTTT. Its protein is CASSPTSGQEEAFF.

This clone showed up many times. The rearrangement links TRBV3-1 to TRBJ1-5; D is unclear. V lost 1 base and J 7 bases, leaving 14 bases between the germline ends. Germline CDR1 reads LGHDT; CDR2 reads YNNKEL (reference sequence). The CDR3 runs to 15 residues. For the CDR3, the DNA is TGTGCCAGCAGCCAAGTTTCCGGGTCCGGGCAGCCCCAGCATTTT. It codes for CASSQVSGSGQPQHF.

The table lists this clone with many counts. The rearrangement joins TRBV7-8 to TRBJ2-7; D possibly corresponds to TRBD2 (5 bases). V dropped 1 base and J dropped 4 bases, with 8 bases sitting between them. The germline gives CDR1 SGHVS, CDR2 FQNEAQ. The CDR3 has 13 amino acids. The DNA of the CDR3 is TGTGCCAGCAGCTTAGTGGAGGAATACGAGCAGTACTTC. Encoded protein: CASSLVEEYEQYF.

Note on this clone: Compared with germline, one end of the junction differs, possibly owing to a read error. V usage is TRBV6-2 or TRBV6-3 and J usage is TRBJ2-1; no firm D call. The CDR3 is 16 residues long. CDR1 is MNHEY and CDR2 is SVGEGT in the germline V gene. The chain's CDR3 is CASSYEASGAYNEHFF. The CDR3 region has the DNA TGTGCCAGCAGTTACGAAGCTAGTGGTGCATACAATGAGCATTTCTTC.

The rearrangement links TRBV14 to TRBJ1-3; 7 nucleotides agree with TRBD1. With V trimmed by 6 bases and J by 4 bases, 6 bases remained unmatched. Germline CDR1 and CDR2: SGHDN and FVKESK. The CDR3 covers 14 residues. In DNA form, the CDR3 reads TGTGCCAGCAGTCGTAGGGGGCCGGGAAACACCATATATTTT. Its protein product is CASSRRGPGNTIYF.